This is a list of T cell receptor beta chains from one sample in a study of blood T cell repertoires in COVID-19. Sequencing used immunoSEQ multiplex PCR; TCRdb keeps in-frame clones, though not all of them. Here the sample spans fewer than 90,000 clones, about 83% being singletons. The sequencing sample was made of peripheral blood. The receptors stem from a human donor in a cohort sampled during active COVID-19. Both conserved end residues are part of each CDR3. The D gene is left open where the match is weak. Size is stated for part of the rows, as once, few or many counts, or as a class when the clone is expanded.

abundance | d_gene | j_gene | v_gene | CDR3aa | CDR3nt
. | . | TRBJ2-7 | TRBV18 | CASSPSAGSSYEQYF | TGTGCCAGCTCACCGTCGGCGGGTAGCTCCTACGAGCAGTACTTC
once | TRBD2 | TRBJ2-7 | TRBV28 | CASGPSGNYEQYF | TGTGCCAGCGGCCCAAGCGGGAACTACGAGCAGTACTTC
. | . | TRBJ1-2 | TRBV7-9 | CASSPSSGGRGYGYTF | TGTGCCAGCAGCCCTAGCTCGGGGGGAAGAGGCTATGGCTACACCTTC
many | . | TRBJ2-1 | TRBV28 | CASSFPLAESSYNEQFF | TGTGCCAGCAGTTTCCCTTTAGCGGAAAGCTCCTACAATGAGCAGTTCTTC
few | . | TRBJ1-5 | TRBV2 | CASSASGGGQPQHF | TGTGCCAGCAGTGCCTCGGGAGGGGGACAGCCCCAGCATTTT
. | . | TRBJ1-1 | TRBV5-4 | CASSLDRFEAFF | TGTGCCAGCAGCTTGGACAGATTTGAAGCTTTCTTT
. | . | TRBJ1-2 | TRBV10-3 | CAIRLGVEYGYTF | TGTGCCATCAGGTTAGGGGTGGAATATGGCTACACCTTC
. | TRBD1 | TRBJ1-1 | TRBV28 | CASSRTGTGIIRGGFDTEAFF | TGTGCCAGCAGCCGGACCGGGACAGGGATTATTCGAGGCGGTTTCGACACTGAAGCTTTCTTT
. | . | TRBJ1-2 | TRBV5-8 | CASSFRVVKGYTF | TGTGCCAGCAGCTTTCGGGTAGTTAAGGGCTACACCTTC
. | TRBD2 | TRBJ2-5 | TRBV5-4 | CASSRRTSGRARGETQYF | TGTGCCAGCAGCAGAAGGACTAGCGGGAGGGCCCGGGGGGAGACCCAGTACTTC
. | TRBD1 | TRBJ2-7 | TRBV12-3/TRBV12-4 | CASSPRDRTRAYF | TGTGCCAGCAGTCCCCGGGACAGGACTCGTGCTTACTTC